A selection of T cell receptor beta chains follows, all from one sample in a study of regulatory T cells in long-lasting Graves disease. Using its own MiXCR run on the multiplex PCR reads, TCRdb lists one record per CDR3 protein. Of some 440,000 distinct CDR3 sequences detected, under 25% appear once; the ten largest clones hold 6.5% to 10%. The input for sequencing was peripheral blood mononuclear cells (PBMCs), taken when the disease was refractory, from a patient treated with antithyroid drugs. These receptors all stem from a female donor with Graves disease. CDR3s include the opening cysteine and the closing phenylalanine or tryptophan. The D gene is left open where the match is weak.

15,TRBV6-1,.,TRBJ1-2,CASSVEHGSHYGYTF
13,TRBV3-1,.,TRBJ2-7,CASSQDGSRRKYF
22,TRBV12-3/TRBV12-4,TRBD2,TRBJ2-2,CASSSVGQRGLAGGLNTGELFF
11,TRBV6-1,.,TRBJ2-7,CASFTGHEQYF
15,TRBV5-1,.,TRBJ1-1,CASSHLPHSNTEAFF
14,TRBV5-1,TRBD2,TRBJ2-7,CASSLTSGRYEQYF
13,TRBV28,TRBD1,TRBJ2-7,CASSMLGRGEQYF
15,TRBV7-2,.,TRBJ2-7,CASSPTRDFSYEQYF
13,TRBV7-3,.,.,CASSLSFRNEQFF
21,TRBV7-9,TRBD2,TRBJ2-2,CATEAVGRTSGRYPNTGELFF
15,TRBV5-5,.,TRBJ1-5,CASSWDLGSNQPQHF
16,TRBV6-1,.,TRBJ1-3,CASSRSGGLAGNTIYF
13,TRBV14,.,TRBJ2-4,CASSPVAKNIQYF
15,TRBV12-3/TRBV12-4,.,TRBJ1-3,CASSTLGLAGNTIYF
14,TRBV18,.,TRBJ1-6,CASSLDGHNSPLHF
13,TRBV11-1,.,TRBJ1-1,CASSPTANTEAFF
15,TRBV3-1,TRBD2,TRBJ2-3,CASSQGLARTDTQYF
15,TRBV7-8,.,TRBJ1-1,CASSLVGPKNTEAFF
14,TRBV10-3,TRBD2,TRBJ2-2,CAITGRDNTGELFF
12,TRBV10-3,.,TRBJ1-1,CAISITGIEAFF